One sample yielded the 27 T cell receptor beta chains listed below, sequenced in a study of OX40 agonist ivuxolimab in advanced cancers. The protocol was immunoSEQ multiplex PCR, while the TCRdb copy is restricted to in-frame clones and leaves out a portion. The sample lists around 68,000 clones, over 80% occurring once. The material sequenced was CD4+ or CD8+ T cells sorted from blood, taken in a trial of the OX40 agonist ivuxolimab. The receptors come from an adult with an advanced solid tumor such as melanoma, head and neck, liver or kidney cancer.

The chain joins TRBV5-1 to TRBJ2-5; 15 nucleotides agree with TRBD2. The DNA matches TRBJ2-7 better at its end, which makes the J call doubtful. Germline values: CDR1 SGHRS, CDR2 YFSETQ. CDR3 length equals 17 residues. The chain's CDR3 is CASSLEGLAGGSYEQYF. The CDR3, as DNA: TGCGCCAGCAGCTTGGAGGGACTAGCGGGAGGATCCTACGAGCAGTACTTC.

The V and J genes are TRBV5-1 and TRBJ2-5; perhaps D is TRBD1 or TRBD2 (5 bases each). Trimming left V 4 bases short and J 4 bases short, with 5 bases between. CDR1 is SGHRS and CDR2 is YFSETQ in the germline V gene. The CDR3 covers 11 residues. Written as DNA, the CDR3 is TGCGCCAGCAGCGGGGGAGAGACCCAGTACTTC. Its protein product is CASSGGETQYF.

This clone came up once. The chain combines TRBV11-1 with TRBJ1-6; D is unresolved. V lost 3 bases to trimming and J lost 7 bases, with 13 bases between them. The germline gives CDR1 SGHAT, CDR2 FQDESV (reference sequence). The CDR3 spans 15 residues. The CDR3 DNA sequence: TGTGCCAGCAGCTTCCGGCCAGCTACGAATTCACCCCTCCACTTT. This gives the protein CASSFRPATNSPLHF. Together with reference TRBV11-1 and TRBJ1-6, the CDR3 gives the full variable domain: EAEVAQSPRYKITEKSQAVAFWCDPISGHATLYWYRQILGQGPELLVQFQDESVVDDSQLPKDRFSAERLKGVDSTLKIQPAELGDSAMYLCASSFRPATNSPLHFGNGTRLTVT.

DNA of the CDR3: TGCGCCAGCAGCTTGACTCCAACGGGACATAGTGCCGGGGAGCTGTTTTTT. Its protein product is CASSLTPTGHSAGELFF. J is TRBJ2-2 and V is TRBV5-1, with a tentative D call TRBD1 (6 bases). The CDR3 covers 17 residues. The V and J ends lost 1 base and 6 bases respectively, with 19 bases between them. Germline V gene sequence: CDR1 SGHRS, CDR2 YFSETQ. Based on the CDR3 plus reference TRBV5-1 and TRBJ2-2, the full variable domain is KAGVTQTPRYLIKTRGQQVTLSCSPISGHRSVSWYQQTPGQGLQFLFEYFSETQRNKGNFPGRFSGRQFSNSRSEMNVSTLELGDSALYLCASSLTPTGHSAGELFFGEGSRLTVL.

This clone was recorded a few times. The CDR3 here is CSVGSGDGTDTQYF. Here the CDR3 DNA reads TGCAGCGTTGGGTCAGGGGACGGGACAGATACGCAGTATTTT. The chain couples TRBV29-1 to TRBJ2-3, with D possibly matching TRBD1 (6 bases). The germline V and J ends were trimmed by 4 bases and 3 bases, with 14 bases remaining between them. CDR3 length: 14 residues. Germline assignment: CDR1 SQVTM and CDR2 ANQGSEA.

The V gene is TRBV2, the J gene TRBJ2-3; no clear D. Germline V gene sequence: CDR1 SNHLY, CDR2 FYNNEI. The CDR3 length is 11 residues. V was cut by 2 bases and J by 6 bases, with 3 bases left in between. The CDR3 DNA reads TGTGCCAGCAGTGAAATTGATACGCAGTATTTT. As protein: CASSEIDTQYF.

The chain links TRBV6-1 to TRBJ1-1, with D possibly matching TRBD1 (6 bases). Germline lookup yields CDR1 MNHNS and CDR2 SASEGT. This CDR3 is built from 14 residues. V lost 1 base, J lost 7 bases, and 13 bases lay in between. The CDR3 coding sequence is TGTGCCAGCAGTGAAGGGCAGGGGATAGATGAAGCTTTCTTT. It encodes CASSEGQGIDEAFF.

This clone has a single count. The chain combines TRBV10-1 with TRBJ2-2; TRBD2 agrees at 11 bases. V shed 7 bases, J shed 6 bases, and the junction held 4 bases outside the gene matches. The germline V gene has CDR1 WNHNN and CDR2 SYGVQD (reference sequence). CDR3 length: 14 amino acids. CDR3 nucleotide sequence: TGCGCCAGCATGAATAGCGGGAGGGCCGGGGAGCTGTTTTTT. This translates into CASMNSGRAGELFF.

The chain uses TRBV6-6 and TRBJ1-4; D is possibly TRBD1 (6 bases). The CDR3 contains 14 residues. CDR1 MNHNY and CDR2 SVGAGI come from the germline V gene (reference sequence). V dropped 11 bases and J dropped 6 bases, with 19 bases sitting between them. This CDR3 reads CAGREAGDHEKLFF. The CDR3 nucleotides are TGTGCCGGGAGGGAGGCAGGGGATCATGAAAAACTGTTTTTT.

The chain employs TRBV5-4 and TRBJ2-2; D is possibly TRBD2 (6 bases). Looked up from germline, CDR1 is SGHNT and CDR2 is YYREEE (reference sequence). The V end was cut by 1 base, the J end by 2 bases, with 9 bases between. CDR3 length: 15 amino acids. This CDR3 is CASSLPLANTGELFF. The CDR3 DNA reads TGTGCCAGCAGCTTGCCACTAGCCAACACCGGGGAGCTGTTTTTT.

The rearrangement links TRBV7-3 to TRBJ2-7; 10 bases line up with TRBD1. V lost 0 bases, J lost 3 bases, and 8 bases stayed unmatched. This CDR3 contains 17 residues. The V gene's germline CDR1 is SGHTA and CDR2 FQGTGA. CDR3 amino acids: CASSLTHSGQGGYEQYF. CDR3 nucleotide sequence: TGTGCCAGCAGCTTAACCCATTCCGGACAGGGGGGCTACGAGCAGTACTTC.

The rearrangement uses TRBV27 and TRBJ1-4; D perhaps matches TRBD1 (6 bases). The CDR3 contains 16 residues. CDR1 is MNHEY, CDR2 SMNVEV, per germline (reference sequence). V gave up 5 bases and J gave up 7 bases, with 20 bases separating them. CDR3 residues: CASSARGRGYIEKLFF. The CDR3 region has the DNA TGTGCCAGCAGTGCCAGGGGCAGGGGTTACATTGAAAAACTGTTTTTT.

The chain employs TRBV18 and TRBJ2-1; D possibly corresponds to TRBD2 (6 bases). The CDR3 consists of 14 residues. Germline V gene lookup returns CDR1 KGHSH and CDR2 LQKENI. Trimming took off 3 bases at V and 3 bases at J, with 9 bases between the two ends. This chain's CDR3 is CASSPGTGYNEQFF. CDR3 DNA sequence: TGTGCCAGCTCACCCGGGACTGGCTACAATGAGCAGTTCTTC.

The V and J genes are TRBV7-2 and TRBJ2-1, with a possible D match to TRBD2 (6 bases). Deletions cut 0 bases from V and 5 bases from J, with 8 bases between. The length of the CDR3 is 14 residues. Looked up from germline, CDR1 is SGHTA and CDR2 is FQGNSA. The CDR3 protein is CASSLAGGNNEQFF. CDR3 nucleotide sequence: TGTGCCAGCAGCTTAGCTGGCGGGAACAATGAGCAGTTCTTC. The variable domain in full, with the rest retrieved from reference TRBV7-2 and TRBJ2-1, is GAGVSQSPSNKVTEKGKDVELRCDPISGHTALYWYRQSLGQGLEFLIYFQGNSAPDKSGLPSDRFSAERTGGSVSTLTIQRTQQEDSAVYLCASSLAGGNNEQFFGPGTRLTVL.

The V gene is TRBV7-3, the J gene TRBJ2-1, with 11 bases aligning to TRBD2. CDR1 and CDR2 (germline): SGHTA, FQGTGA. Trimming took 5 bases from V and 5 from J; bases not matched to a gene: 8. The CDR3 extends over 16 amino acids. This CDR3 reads CASSLRLAGLDNEQFF. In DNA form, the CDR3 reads TGTGCCAGCAGCCTCCGACTAGCGGGATTGGACAATGAGCAGTTCTTC. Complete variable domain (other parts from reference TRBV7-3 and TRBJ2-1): GAGVSQTPSNKVTEKGKYVELRCDPISGHTALYWYRQSLGQGPEFLIYFQGTGAADDSGLPNDRFFAVRPEGSVSTLKIQRTERGDSAVYLCASSLRLAGLDNEQFFGPGTRLTVL.

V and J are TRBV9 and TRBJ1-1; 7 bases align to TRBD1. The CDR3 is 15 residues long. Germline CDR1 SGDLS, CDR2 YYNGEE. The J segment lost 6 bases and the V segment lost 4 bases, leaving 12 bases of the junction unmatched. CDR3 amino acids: CASSPRTGRGPEAFF. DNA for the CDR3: TGTGCCAGCAGCCCGAGGACAGGCCGAGGCCCTGAAGCTTTCTTT.

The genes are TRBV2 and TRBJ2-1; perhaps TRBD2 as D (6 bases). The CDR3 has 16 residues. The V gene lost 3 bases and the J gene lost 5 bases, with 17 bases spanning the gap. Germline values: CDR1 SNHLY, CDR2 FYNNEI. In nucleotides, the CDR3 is TGTGCCAGCAGTGAGCCCGCGACTAGGAGCGACAATGAGCAGTTCTTC. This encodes CASSEPATRSDNEQFF.

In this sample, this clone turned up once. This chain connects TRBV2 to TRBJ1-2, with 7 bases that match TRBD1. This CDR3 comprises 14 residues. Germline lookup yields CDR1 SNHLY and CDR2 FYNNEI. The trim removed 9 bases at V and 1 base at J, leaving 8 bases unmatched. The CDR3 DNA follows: TGTGCCAGAGGGGGACAGACGGATAACTATGGCTACACCTTC. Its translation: CARGGQTDNYGYTF. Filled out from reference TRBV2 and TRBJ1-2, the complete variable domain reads EPEVTQTPSHQVTQMGQEVILRCVPISNHLYFYWYRQILGQKVEFLVSFYNNEISEKSEIFDDQFSVERPDGSNFTLKIRSTKLEDSAMYFCARGGQTDNYGYTFGSGTRLTVV.

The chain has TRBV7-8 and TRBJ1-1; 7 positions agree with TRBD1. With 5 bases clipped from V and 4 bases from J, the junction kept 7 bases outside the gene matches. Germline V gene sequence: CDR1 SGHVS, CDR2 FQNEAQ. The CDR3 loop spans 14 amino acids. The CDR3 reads CASSPRQGITEAFF. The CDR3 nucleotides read TGTGCCAGCAGCCCCAGACAGGGAATCACTGAAGCTTTCTTT.

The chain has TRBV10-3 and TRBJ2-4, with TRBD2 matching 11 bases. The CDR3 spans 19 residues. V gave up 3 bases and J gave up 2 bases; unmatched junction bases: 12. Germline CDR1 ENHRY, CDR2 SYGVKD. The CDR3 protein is CAISDPTSGAALPKNIQYF. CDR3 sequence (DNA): TGTGCCATCAGTGACCCGACTAGCGGGGCGGCTCTCCCCAAAAACATTCAGTACTTC.

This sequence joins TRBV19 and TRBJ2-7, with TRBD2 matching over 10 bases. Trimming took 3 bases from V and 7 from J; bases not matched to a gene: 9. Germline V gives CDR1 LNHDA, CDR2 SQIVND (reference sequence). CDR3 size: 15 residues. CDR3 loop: CASSILAGGYGEQYF. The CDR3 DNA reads TGTGCCAGTAGTATCTTAGCGGGAGGTTACGGGGAGCAGTACTTC. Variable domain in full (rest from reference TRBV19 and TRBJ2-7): DGGITQSPKYLFRKEGQNVTLSCEQNLNHDAMYWYRQDPGQGLRLIYYSQIVNDFQKGDIAEGYSVSREKKESFPLTVTSAQKNPTAFYLCASSILAGGYGEQYFGPGTRLTVT.

The CDR3 region is CAISSVGSNQPQHF. In DNA form, the CDR3 reads TGTGCCATCAGTTCCGTCGGAAGCAATCAGCCCCAGCATTTT. V and J are TRBV10-3 and TRBJ1-5, with unresolved D. This CDR3 contains 14 residues. Germline CDR1 reads ENHRY; CDR2 reads SYGVKD. V was trimmed by 5 bases and J by 1 base, leaving 9 bases between them.

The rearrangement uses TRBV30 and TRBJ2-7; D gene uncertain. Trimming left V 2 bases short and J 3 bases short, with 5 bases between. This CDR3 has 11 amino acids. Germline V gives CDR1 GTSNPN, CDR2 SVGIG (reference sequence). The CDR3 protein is CAWSQSYEQYF. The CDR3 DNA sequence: TGTGCCTGGAGTCAAAGCTACGAGCAGTACTTC.

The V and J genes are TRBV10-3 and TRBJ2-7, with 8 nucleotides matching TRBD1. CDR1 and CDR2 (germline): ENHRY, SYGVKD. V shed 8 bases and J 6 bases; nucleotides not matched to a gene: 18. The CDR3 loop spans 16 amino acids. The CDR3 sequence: CAISTRQGAVLIEQYF. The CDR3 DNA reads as TGTGCCATCTCCACGAGGCAGGGGGCAGTTTTGATCGAGCAGTACTTC.

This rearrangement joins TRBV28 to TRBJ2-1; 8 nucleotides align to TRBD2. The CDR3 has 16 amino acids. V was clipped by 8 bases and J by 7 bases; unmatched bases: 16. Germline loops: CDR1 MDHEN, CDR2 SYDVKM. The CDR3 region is CASLPLRGGSGNEQFF. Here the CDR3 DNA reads TGTGCCAGCTTACCCTTACGGGGGGGGAGTGGGAATGAGCAGTTCTTC.

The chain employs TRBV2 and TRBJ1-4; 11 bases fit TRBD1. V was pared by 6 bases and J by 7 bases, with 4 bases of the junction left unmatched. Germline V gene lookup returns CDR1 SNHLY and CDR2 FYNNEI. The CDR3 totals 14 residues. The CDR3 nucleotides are TGTGCCAGCAGAAGGACAGGGGGCGGTGAAAAACTGTTTTTT. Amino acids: CASRRTGGGEKLFF.

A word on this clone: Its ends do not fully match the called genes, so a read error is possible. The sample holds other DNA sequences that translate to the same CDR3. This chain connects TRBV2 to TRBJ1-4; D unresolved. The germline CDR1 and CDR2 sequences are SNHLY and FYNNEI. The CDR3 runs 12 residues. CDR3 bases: TGTGCCACGGCTACAACTAATGAGAAACTGTTTTTT. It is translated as CATATTNEKLFF. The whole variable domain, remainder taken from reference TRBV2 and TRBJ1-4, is EPEVTQTPSHQVTQMGQEVILRCVPISNHLYFYWYRQILGQKVEFLVSFYNNEISEKSEIFDDQFSVERPDGSNFTLKIRSTKLEDSAMYFCATATTNEKLFFGSGTQLSVL.